The sequence of this TCR beta chain was determined in a study of T-cell memory formation after mild COVID-19. Overall study context: Clusters of TCRs were largely donor specific.

CDR3 size: 15 residues. Germline V CDR1 and CDR2: SGHRS, YFSETQ. V was pared by 4 bases and J by 2 bases, with 15 bases between. TCRdb reprocessed the 5' RACE reads via MiXCR and lists one record per CDR3 protein. The sample carries 130,000 to 150,000 distinct CDR3 sequences, approximately 21% recorded once. The chain is built from TRBV5-1 and TRBJ1-1; perhaps TRBD1 as D (6 bases). This TCR was recovered from an adult woman who had mild COVID-19 (a few samples of this study predate the infection). Cell type and time point are not known. What was sequenced was PBMCs or a T cell subset sorted from them (not recorded which). CDR3 coding DNA: TGCGCCAGCAGCCCCGGTACACAGGGAAACACTGAAGCTTTCTTT. This encodes CASSPGTQGNTEAFF.